The next 21 T cell receptor beta chains were all read from a single sample in a study of blood T cells in healthy people across ages. A second PCR, run for roughly 7 to 12 cycles, used a sample-barcoded 5' primer plus a J-beta primer mix. One entry per CDR3 protein results from TCRdb running MiXCR on the 5' RACE reads. The repertoire has roughly 500,000 distinct CDR3 sequences, approximately 30% of them found once; the top ten carry approximately 17%. Sequencing input: blood. The receptors stem from a woman aged 70-85 years in good health.

This clonotype has more than one count but fewer than ten. This rearrangement joins TRBV21-1 to TRBJ2-5; the D call TRBD2 from the table was never checked on the DNA. TRBV21-1 is noted as a pseudogene. The CDR3 covers 16 residues. The CDR3 loop is CAGSNGEGGTEETQYF. In DNA, the CDR3 is TGTGCCGGCAGCAATGGGGAAGGAGGAACAGAAGAGACCCAGTACTTC.

V and J are TRBV18 and TRBJ2-1; unclear D gene. V lost 5 bases and J 0 bases, leaving 11 bases between the germline ends. The germline V gene encodes CDR1 KGHSH and CDR2 LQKENI. CDR3 length: 15 amino acids. The CDR3 loop reads CASSALGLSYNEQFF. In nucleotides, the CDR3 is TGTGCCAGCTCAGCCTTGGGCCTCTCCTACAATGAGCAGTTCTTC.

This clonotype was picked up a small number of times. The chain recombines TRBV7-3 with TRBJ1-2; D gene unclear. Between the trimmed V and J ends, which lost 2 bases and 8 bases, there was a span of 12 bases. Germline V CDR1 and CDR2: SGHTA, FQGTGA. The CDR3 has 13 residues. CDR3 protein: CASSLLPRSGYTF. The CDR3, as DNA: TGTGCCAGCAGCTTACTTCCCCGGAGCGGCTACACCTTC.

The V and J genes are TRBV29-1 and TRBJ1-2; D might be TRBD1 (5 bases). Germline V gene lookup returns CDR1 SQVTM and CDR2 ANQGSEA. With 4 bases removed from V and 3 bases from J, the gap between germline ends came to 9 bases. The CDR3 totals 12 residues. CDR3 nucleotide sequence: TGCAGCGTTGTCGGGGGGGACTATGGCTACACCTTC. It specifies CSVVGGDYGYTF.

The CDR3 here is CASSPGGQGTEAFF. CDR3 coding DNA: TGCGCCAGCAGCCCAGGGGGCCAGGGAACCGAAGCTTTCTTT. The chain carries TRBV4-3 and TRBJ1-1, with 8 bases aligning to TRBD1. CDR1 and CDR2 from the germline V gene are LGHNA and YSLEER. V shed 4 bases, J shed 8 bases, and the junction held 9 bases outside the gene matches. The CDR3 sequence is 14 residues long.

Only a few counts were recorded for this clonotype. The rearrangement uses TRBV3-1 and TRBJ2-4; D is unresolved. Germline CDR1 and CDR2: LGHDT and YNNKEL (reference sequence). The CDR3 loop spans 12 amino acids. V gave up 2 bases and J gave up 13 bases, with 12 bases separating them. This chain's CDR3 is CASSQSDRKQYF. Written as DNA, the CDR3 is TGTGCCAGCAGCCAATCGGACCGGAAACAGTACTTC.

The chain links TRBV4-3 to TRBJ2-6; D is unclear. V lost 4 bases and J lost 4, with 11 bases in between. The CDR3 runs 15 residues. CDR1 LGHNA and CDR2 YSLEER come from the germline V gene. The DNA for the CDR3 is TGCGCCAGCAGCCGCCAAACGACGGGGGCCAACGTCCTGACTTTC. Amino acids: CASSRQTTGANVLTF.

This clonotype has a count of ten or more. The chain joins TRBV5-1 to TRBJ1-1; no clear D gene. CDR1 is SGHRS, CDR2 YFSETQ, per germline. The CDR3 length is 13 residues. The V end lost 3 bases, the J end lost 1 base, and 7 bases lay between the germline ends. The CDR3 is CASSSDGNTEAFF. Here the CDR3 DNA reads TGCGCCAGCAGCTCGGACGGGAACACTGAAGCTTTCTTT.

There are a few counts of this clonotype. The chain couples TRBV5-1 to TRBJ2-1, with D maybe TRBD2 (7 bases). The CDR3 spans 12 residues. The V end lost 0 bases, the J end lost 10 bases, and 8 bases lay between the germline ends. Germline assignment: CDR1 SGHRS and CDR2 YFSETQ. CDR3 in DNA: TGCGCCAGCAGCTTGGCGGGGGGCGAGCAGTTCTTC. This codes for CASSLAGGEQFF.

The rearrangement links TRBV4-2 to TRBJ2-3, with a possible D match to TRBD2 (5 bases). Germline V gene data show CDR1 as LGHNA and CDR2 as YNFKEQ. This CDR3 contains 18 residues. V shed 4 bases and J shed 4 bases, with 24 bases lying between them. The CDR3 bases are TGTGCCAGCAGCCCCTCCCTAGCCTCGCGGGCACCCTCAGATACGCAGTATTTT. Translated: CASSPSLASRAPSDTQYF.

This clonotype was counted between two and nine times. The rearrangement joins TRBV5-1 to TRBJ2-3; D perhaps matches TRBD2 (5 bases). Germline loops: CDR1 SGHRS, CDR2 YFSETQ. Trimming shortened V by 4 bases and J by 6 bases, and 18 bases separated the two germline ends. This CDR3 region has 15 residues. CDR3 sequence (DNA): TGCGCCAGCAGCCCCCGGACTGGCCGCGGGGATACGCAGTATTTT. Translation: CASSPRTGRGDTQYF. The full variable domain, in which reference TRBV5-1 and TRBJ2-3 provide the parts outside the CDR3, is KAGVTQTPRYLIKTRGQQVTLSCSPISGHRSVSWYQQTPGQGLQFLFEYFSETQRNKGNFPGRFSGRQFSNSRSEMNVSTLELGDSALYLCASSPRTGRGDTQYFGPGTRLTVL.

The V gene is TRBV20-1, the J gene TRBJ2-5; TRBD1 aligns across 7 bases. Losses at the gene ends were 3 bases for V and 1 base for J; bases not matched to a gene: 5. Germline CDR1 and CDR2: DFQATT and SNEGSKA (reference sequence). The CDR3 contains 14 residues. DNA for the CDR3: TGCAGTGCTAGTTACAGGGGAGCCCAAGAGACCCAGTACTTC. Its translation is CSASYRGAQETQYF.

This clonotype was seen ten or more times. V usage is TRBV7-9 and J usage is TRBJ1-2; D is perhaps TRBD1 (6 bases). Deletions cut 4 bases from V and 1 base from J, with 13 bases between. The CDR3 extends over 15 amino acids. Germline lookup yields CDR1 SEHNR and CDR2 FQNEAQ (reference sequence). The CDR3 DNA follows: TGTGCCAGCAGCTCCGGACAGTTGAATAACTATGGCTACACCTTC. This translates into CASSSGQLNNYGYTF.

This clonotype was detected a few times. The chain recombines TRBV6-5 with TRBJ1-1, with D unclear. Germline CDR1 is MNHEY and CDR2 is SVGAGI. Between the trimmed V and J ends, which lost 5 bases and 11 bases, there was a span of 15 bases. This CDR3 spans 12 amino acids. The CDR3 coding sequence is TGTGCCAGCAGTCCTTTTGGTCTTGAGGCTTTCTTT. As protein: CASSPFGLEAFF.

In regard to this clonotype: An end of the junction differs from the germline gene, which may be a read error. This sequence joins TRBV7-2 and TRBJ2-1; no clear D gene. The CDR3 runs to 14 residues. The V gene's germline CDR1 is SGHTA and CDR2 FQGNSA. The CDR3 loop reads CASILAPFGSEQFF. In nucleotides, the CDR3 is TGTGCCAGCATCTTAGCCCCGTTTGGTAGTGAGCAGTTCTTC.

This clonotype has more than one count but fewer than ten. This rearrangement joins TRBV20-1 to TRBJ2-4; a possible D gene is TRBD2 (5 bases). This CDR3 spans 13 amino acids. Trimming shortened V by 6 bases and J by 4 bases, and 13 bases separated the two germline ends. In germline, CDR1 is DFQATT, CDR2 SNEGSKA (reference sequence). The CDR3 DNA reads TGCAGTGCCCCGGGGAACGGGAAAAACATTCAGTACTTC. Translation: CSAPGNGKNIQYF.

Only one count was recorded for this clonotype. The chain joins TRBV15 to TRBJ1-1; 7 nucleotides line up with TRBD1. CDR1 is LNHNV, CDR2 YYDKDF, per germline (reference sequence). CDR3 length equals 13 residues. V shed 11 bases and J 1 base; nucleotides not matched to a gene: 7. Here the CDR3 DNA reads TGTGCCGGCTCGACAGGGACGAACACTGAAGCTTTCTTT. Amino acid sequence: CAGSTGTNTEAFF.

This clonotype was seen once. One junction end disagrees with the germline gene, perhaps due to a read error. The CDR3 DNA sequence: TGTGCCAGCAGTTACCCGGACTACCAAGAGACCCGGTACTTC. Its translation is CASSYPDYQETRYF. The V and J genes are TRBV6-2 or TRBV6-3 and TRBJ2-5, with D perhaps TRBD2 (6 bases). CDR3 length equals 14 residues. The germline V gene encodes CDR1 MNHEY and CDR2 SVGEGT.

J is TRBJ2-3 and V is TRBV14; the match to TRBD2 covers 10 bases. The CDR3 is 15 amino acids. Trimming took 0 bases from V and 7 from J; bases not matched to a gene: 4. Germline lookup yields CDR1 SGHDN and CDR2 FVKESK. The CDR3 DNA reads TGTGCCAGCAGCCAAGATATAGCGGGGGGCTATACGCAGTATTTT. Its protein product is CASSQDIAGGYTQYF.

This clonotype was seen only a few times. The genes are TRBV12-5 and TRBJ2-2, with D possibly matching TRBD2 (5 bases). Trimming removed 11 bases from V and 2 bases from J, with 9 bases in between. Germline CDR1 reads LGHNT; CDR2 reads FRNRAP. This CDR3 spans 12 amino acids. The CDR3 DNA sequence: TGTGCTGCCGCGGGTAACACCGGGGAGCTGTTTTTT. Amino acid sequence: CAAAGNTGELFF.

The chain uses TRBV4-1 and TRBJ1-2; D uncertain. The germline V and J ends were trimmed by 1 base and 4 bases, with 10 bases remaining between them. This CDR3 contains 14 residues. Germline CDR1 and CDR2: MGHRA and YSYEKL. CDR3 bases: TGCGCCAGCAGCCAAGGGGGTGCTTCCTATGGCTACACCTTC. Protein: CASSQGGASYGYTF.